The 27 T cell receptor beta chains given below trace back to one sample, sequenced in a study of cytomegalovirus exposure and HLA in healthy donors. The PCR ran on 60 Vbeta and 13 Jbeta primers. Assay: immunoSEQ multiplex PCR; the TCRdb copy retains only in-frame clones and omits some. The profile shows roughly 100,000 clones, 65% to 80% of them singletons. The sample was PBMCs. These receptors were obtained from a woman between 18 and 29 years old in good health and CMV-seropositive.

The chain carries TRBV19 and TRBJ1-6, with D perhaps matching TRBD1 (6 bases). The CDR3 extends over 17 amino acids. Trimming stripped 3 bases from V and 7 bases from J, with 19 bases between. Germline V CDR1 and CDR2: LNHDA, SQIVND (reference sequence). The CDR3 is CASSIRLGQGKNSPLHF. The CDR3 DNA follows: TGTGCCAGTAGTATCCGACTCGGGCAGGGGAAAAATTCACCCCTCCACTTT.

The chain joins TRBV11-3 to TRBJ2-7; the match to TRBD1 covers 10 bases. J was trimmed by 4 bases and V by 5 bases; bases with no gene match: 5. This CDR3 is built from 14 residues. Germline CDR1 SGHNT, CDR2 YENEEA. DNA for the CDR3: TGTGCCAGCAGCCCGGGACAGGGGTTTTACGAGCAGTACTTC. Its protein product is CASSPGQGFYEQYF. Full variable domain (rest looked up from reference TRBV11-3 and TRBJ2-7): EAGVVQSPRYKIIEKKQPVAFWCNPISGHNTLYWYLQNLGQGPELLIRYENEEAVDDSQLPKDRFSAERLKGVDSTLKIQPAELGDSAVYLCASSPGQGFYEQYFGPGTRLTVT.

This clone has a single count. The J gene is TRBJ2-1, the V gene TRBV11-2; tentatively, D is TRBD2 (5 bases). CDR1 is SGHAT, CDR2 FQNNGV, per germline. The CDR3 sequence is 15 residues long. V was clipped by 5 bases and J by 0 bases, with 11 bases between them. The CDR3 is CASSPGDSSYNEQFF. CDR3 nucleotides: TGTGCCAGCAGCCCCGGGGATTCCTCCTACAATGAGCAGTTCTTC.

The rearrangement links TRBV6-1 to TRBJ2-3, with unresolved D. The CDR3 totals 14 residues. From germline, CDR1 is MNHNS and CDR2 SASEGT. V gave up 4 bases and J gave up 4 bases, with 12 bases separating them. The CDR3 spells CASSGLLGADTQYF. The CDR3 DNA follows: TGTGCCAGCAGTGGATTGTTGGGCGCAGATACGCAGTATTTT.

DNA for the CDR3: TGTGCCAGCAGTTTATACCCGCCAGGGGGCGCTGGGGGCTACACCTTC. As protein: CASSLYPPGGAGGYTF. The genes are TRBV27 and TRBJ1-2; 8 nucleotides agree with TRBD1. Losses at the gene ends were 1 base for V and 8 bases for J; bases not matched to a gene: 12. This CDR3 has 16 residues. Germline CDR1 reads MNHEY; CDR2 reads SMNVEV (reference sequence).

The chain links TRBV10-3 to TRBJ2-3; the match to TRBD2 covers 9 bases. J was trimmed by 1 base and V by 4 bases; bases with no gene match: 6. From germline, CDR1 is ENHRY and CDR2 SYGVKD. This CDR3 has 16 amino acids. CDR3 region: CAISVGTSRGTDTQYF. The CDR3, as DNA: TGTGCCATCAGTGTTGGGACTAGCAGGGGCACAGATACGCAGTATTTT.

This clone was counted once. This chain uses TRBV6-6 with TRBJ2-7; 8 bases map to TRBD1. CDR3 size: 13 residues. Unmatched junction bases numbered 8, after V lost 6 bases and J lost 7 bases. Germline V gene lookup returns CDR1 MNHNY and CDR2 SVGAGI (reference sequence). This chain's CDR3 is CASRTGGWNEQYF. As DNA, the CDR3 is TGTGCCAGCAGAACAGGGGGGTGGAATGAGCAGTACTTC.

J is TRBJ1-3 and V is TRBV7-3; tentative D call: TRBD1 (6 bases). The CDR3 extends over 14 amino acids. In germline, CDR1 is SGHTA, CDR2 FQGTGA. V lost 2 bases, J lost 1 base, and 6 bases lay in between. CDR3 sequence reads: CASSLGQSGNTIYF. The CDR3 region has the DNA TGTGCCAGCAGCTTAGGACAGTCTGGAAACACCATATATTTT.

The chain combines TRBV9 with TRBJ1-1; the match to TRBD1 covers 10 bases. Germline CDR1 is SGDLS and CDR2 is YYNGEE. CDR3 length: 14 residues. V gave up 4 bases and J gave up 5 bases; unmatched junction bases: 5. The CDR3 sequence: CASSWTGGATEAFF. CDR3 DNA sequence: TGTGCCAGCAGCTGGACAGGGGGGGCAACTGAAGCTTTCTTT.

This clone showed up just a few times. V usage is TRBV7-3 and J usage is TRBJ2-5, with 9 nucleotides matching TRBD1. Looked up from germline, CDR1 is SGHTA and CDR2 is FQGTGA. With V trimmed by 6 bases and J by 7 bases, 6 bases remained unmatched. The CDR3 is 13 residues long. This CDR3 is CASRPPGQGTQYF. CDR3 DNA sequence: TGTGCCAGCAGGCCACCGGGACAGGGGACCCAGTACTTC.

The CDR3 bases are TGTGCCAGCAGTGAATCCCCAGGGGGAGCGGAGACCCAGTACTTC. It encodes CASSESPGGAETQYF. The chain has TRBV25-1 and TRBJ2-5; the match to TRBD1 covers 7 bases. The germline gives CDR1 MGHDK, CDR2 SYGVNS. This CDR3 spans 15 amino acids. After removal of 1 base from V and 5 bases from J, the junction contained 7 bases not matched to a gene.

This sequence joins TRBV7-9 and TRBJ1-2, with 8 bases identical to TRBD1. There are 14 residues in the CDR3. CDR1 SEHNR and CDR2 FQNEAQ come from the germline V gene (reference sequence). V trimming: 5 bases; J trimming: 2 bases; junction bases outside the gene matches: 4. In nucleotides, the CDR3 is TGTGCCAGCAGCCAGGACAGGGCGAACTATGGCTACACCTTC. Translated: CASSQDRANYGYTF.

The V gene is TRBV30, the J gene TRBJ2-5; D might be TRBD2 (5 bases). Trimming shortened V by 3 bases and J by 5 bases, and 10 bases separated the two germline ends. This CDR3 contains 12 residues. Looked up from germline, CDR1 is GTSNPN and CDR2 is SVGIG (reference sequence). CDR3 protein: CAWRDFSETQYF. Here the CDR3 DNA reads TGTGCCTGGAGGGACTTCTCGGAGACCCAGTACTTC.

The V and J genes are TRBV27 and TRBJ1-1, with TRBD1 as a possible D gene (5 bases). The V end lost 6 bases, the J end lost 7 bases, and 15 bases lay between the germline ends. The germline CDR1 and CDR2 sequences are MNHEY and SMNVEV (reference sequence). The CDR3 has 13 amino acids. This chain's CDR3 is CASRSQVINEAFF. The CDR3 DNA reads as TGTGCCAGCAGATCACAGGTAATTAATGAAGCTTTCTTT.

The V call is TRBV27, the J call TRBJ2-2; no reliable D call. The CDR3 has 16 residues. The V end lost 6 bases, the J end lost 4 bases, and 18 bases lay between the germline ends. Germline CDR1 is MNHEY and CDR2 is SMNVEV (reference sequence). CDR3 sequence (DNA): TGTGCCAGCAGCCGCCGCCCCGGTAGTACCACCGGGGAGCTGTTTTTT. Translating it yields CASSRRPGSTTGELFF.

This chain connects TRBV4-1 to TRBJ1-2; TRBD1 aligns across 12 bases. Germline loops: CDR1 MGHRA, CDR2 YSYEKL. The CDR3 runs 16 residues. V shed 6 bases, J shed 3 bases, and the junction held 8 bases outside the gene matches. This CDR3 reads CASRPPGQGADYGYTF. The CDR3 nucleotides read TGCGCCAGCAGGCCTCCGGGACAGGGGGCGGACTATGGCTACACCTTC.

This clone showed up just a few times. The chain combines TRBV21-1 with TRBJ2-7; TRBD2 reflects the table's D call only, with no check against the DNA. TRBV21-1 is labeled a pseudogene. The CDR3 is 21 amino acids. CDR3 sequence reads: CASSRGGVRQVGRREVNEQYF. CDR3 DNA sequence: TGTGCCAGCAGCAGGGGGGGGGTCAGACAGGTAGGACGGCGGGAGGTCAACGAGCAGTACTTC.

V usage is TRBV27 and J usage is TRBJ2-5; 7 bases agree with TRBD2. The CDR3 totals 15 residues. Trimming cost V 3 bases and J 2 bases; bases outside gene matches: 6. Germline V gene data show CDR1 as MNHEY and CDR2 as SMNVEV (reference sequence). The CDR3 nucleotides are TGTGCCAGCAGTTTTTGGCCTAGCGGACAAGAGACCCAGTACTTC. Its translation: CASSFWPSGQETQYF.

For the CDR3, the DNA is TGTGCCAGCAGTGAATACCTAGCCAAAGAGACCCAGTACTTC. It codes for CASSEYLAKETQYF. V is TRBV25-1 and J is TRBJ2-5, with D maybe TRBD2 (5 bases). Germline V lookup: CDR1 MGHDK, CDR2 SYGVNS. With 0 bases removed from V and 3 bases from J, the gap between germline ends came to 8 bases. The length of the CDR3 is 14 residues. The full variable domain, in which reference TRBV25-1 and TRBJ2-5 provide the parts outside the CDR3, is EADIYQTPRYLVIGTGKKITLECSQTMGHDKMYWYQQDPGMELHLIHYSYGVNSTEKGDLSSESTVSRIRTEHFPLTLESARPSHTSQYLCASSEYLAKETQYFGPGTRLLVL.

The chain recombines TRBV9 with TRBJ2-7; TRBD2 might be the D (6 bases). The germline gives CDR1 SGDLS, CDR2 YYNGEE. This CDR3 comprises 14 residues. V gave up 2 bases and J gave up 2 bases, with 11 bases separating them. CDR3 region: CASSVGLATYEQYF. The DNA of the CDR3 is TGTGCCAGCAGCGTTGGCCTAGCGACCTACGAGCAGTACTTC.

The chain uses TRBV4-1 and TRBJ1-1; 7 nucleotides agree with TRBD1. The J segment lost 0 bases and the V segment lost 5 bases, leaving 3 bases of the junction unmatched. The CDR3 is made up of 14 amino acids. The germline V gene has CDR1 MGHRA and CDR2 YSYEKL. The CDR3 loop is CASSLTGLNTEAFF. Written as DNA, the CDR3 is TGCGCCAGCAGCTTGACAGGGTTGAACACTGAAGCTTTCTTT.

This chain connects TRBV4-2 to TRBJ1-5, with 10 bases identical to TRBD1. There are 16 residues in the CDR3. The germline CDR1 and CDR2 sequences are LGHNA and YNFKEQ. The junction had 10 bases not matched to a gene; V was cut back by 2 bases and J by 9 bases. In DNA form, the CDR3 reads TGTGCCAGCAGCCAAAGACTAGGACAGGGGGGGTGGCCCCAGCATTTT. Its protein product is CASSQRLGQGGWPQHF.

This chain uses TRBV7-3 with TRBJ1-2, with D uncertain. In germline, CDR1 is SGHTA, CDR2 FQGTGA. The germline V and J ends were trimmed by 5 bases and 0 bases, with 13 bases remaining between them. The CDR3 runs 15 residues. This CDR3 is CASSRHSTTNYGYTF. For the CDR3, the DNA is TGTGCCAGCAGCCGCCACTCAACGACTAACTATGGCTACACCTTC. Looking up the rest from reference TRBV7-3 and TRBJ1-2 gives the full variable domain: GAGVSQTPSNKVTEKGKYVELRCDPISGHTALYWYRQSLGQGPEFLIYFQGTGAADDSGLPNDRFFAVRPEGSVSTLKIQRTERGDSAVYLCASSRHSTTNYGYTFGSGTRLTVV.

The rearrangement joins TRBV6-4 to TRBJ1-1, with a tentative D call TRBD1 (5 bases). Trimming removed 6 bases from V and 1 base from J, with 12 bases in between. The CDR3 is 14 residues long. In germline, CDR1 is MRHNA, CDR2 SNTAGT. The CDR3 DNA reads as TGTGCCAGCAGCCCCGGGGGGGAGAACACTGAAGCTTTCTTT. Amino acid sequence: CASSPGGENTEAFF.

This chain uses TRBV9 with TRBJ1-2; possible D gene TRBD1, 6 bases. This CDR3 comprises 14 residues. CDR1 and CDR2 from the germline V gene are SGDLS and YYNGEE. With 0 bases removed from V and 4 bases from J, the gap between germline ends came to 10 bases. The CDR3, as DNA: TGTGCCAGCAGCGTAGACAGGGAAGGCTATGGCTACACCTTC. Residues: CASSVDREGYGYTF.

V and J are TRBV28 and TRBJ2-1; TRBD1 matches at 7 bases. This CDR3 comprises 13 residues. CDR1 MDHEN and CDR2 SYDVKM come from the germline V gene. V shed 5 bases and J 3 bases; nucleotides not matched to a gene: 1. The CDR3 loop reads CASSRDSYNEQFF. In DNA form, the CDR3 reads TGTGCCAGCAGTAGGGACAGCTACAATGAGCAGTTCTTC.

DNA for the CDR3: TGTGCCAGCAGTCCCCAGGTCAATGAGCAGTTCTTC. This translates into CASSPQVNEQFF. The rearrangement joins TRBV2 to TRBJ2-1; no reliable D call. The CDR3 sequence is 12 residues long. V lost 5 bases, J lost 6 bases, and 8 bases lay in between. Germline V gene data show CDR1 as SNHLY and CDR2 as FYNNEI.